These 23 T cell receptor beta chains originate from one sample sequenced in a study of T cell responses to AZD1222 COVID-19 vaccine. Sequenced by immunoSEQ multiplex PCR; TCRdb stores in-frame clones only, minus some. In the table there are some 170,000 clones, approximately 92% of which are singletons. The input for sequencing was peripheral blood, taken on day 0 of AZD1222 vaccination. The source of these receptors is an adult in good health.

This rearrangement joins TRBV7-9 to TRBJ2-1, with no clear D. Germline V CDR1 and CDR2: SEHNR, FQNEAQ (reference sequence). The CDR3 runs to 14 residues. Trimming removed 1 base at V and 5 bases at J, with 9 bases between. CDR3 bases: TGTGCCAGCAGCTTAGTCGGCCTAAACAATGAGCAGTTCTTC. Translated: CASSLVGLNNEQFF. Together with reference TRBV7-9 and TRBJ2-1, the CDR3 gives the full variable domain: DTGVSQNPRHKITKRGQNVTFRCDPISEHNRLYWYRQTLGQGPEFLTYFQNEAQLEKSRLLSDRFSAERPKGSFSTLEIQRTEQGDSAMYLCASSLVGLNNEQFFGPGTRLTVL.

The J gene is TRBJ1-1, the V gene TRBV29-1; 7 bases are shared with TRBD1. Germline CDR1 is SQVTM and CDR2 is ANQGSEA. The V gene end was trimmed by 2 bases and the J gene end by 3 bases; junction bases not matched to a gene: 9. The CDR3 runs to 15 residues. The CDR3 reads CSVELTGSVDTEAFF. CDR3 DNA: TGCAGCGTTGAATTGACAGGGAGCGTAGACACTGAAGCTTTCTTT.

The rearrangement uses TRBV7-9 and TRBJ2-2, with D hard to call. There are 19 residues in the CDR3. Germline V gene lookup returns CDR1 SEHNR and CDR2 FQNEAQ (reference sequence). Trimming left V 3 bases short and J 0 bases short, with 20 bases between. For the CDR3, the DNA is TGTGCCAGCAGCTTTCTAACTACTCCCAACGCTGCGAACACCGGGGAGCTGTTTTTT. Its protein product is CASSFLTTPNAANTGELFF. The whole variable domain, remainder taken from reference TRBV7-9 and TRBJ2-2, is DTGVSQNPRHKITKRGQNVTFRCDPISEHNRLYWYRQTLGQGPEFLTYFQNEAQLEKSRLLSDRFSAERPKGSFSTLEIQRTEQGDSAMYLCASSFLTTPNAANTGELFFGEGSRLTVL.

The chain uses TRBV11-2 and TRBJ1-1; 7 nucleotides match TRBD1. Germline V gives CDR1 SGHAT, CDR2 FQNNGV. V dropped 3 bases and J dropped 1; count of bases not matched to a gene: 8. The CDR3 length is 16 residues. As DNA, the CDR3 is TGTGCCAGCAGCTTTCAGGGGGTTTCTGGGAACACTGAAGCTTTCTTT. Translation gives CASSFQGVSGNTEAFF.

The V and J genes are TRBV9 and TRBJ2-5; possibly TRBD1 or TRBD2 for D (5 bases each). This CDR3 has 17 residues. The V end was cut by 0 bases, the J end by 5 bases, with 20 bases between. CDR1 and CDR2 (germline): SGDLS, YYNGEE. CDR3: CASSVEAWAGRSETQYF. The CDR3 DNA sequence: TGTGCCAGCAGCGTAGAAGCTTGGGCAGGGAGATCGGAGACCCAGTACTTC.

This clone was observed a few times. The gene calls are TRBV6-5 and TRBJ1-2, with a tentative D call TRBD1 (5 bases). Trimming shortened V by 11 bases and J by 8 bases, and 15 bases separated the two germline ends. Germline CDR1 reads MNHEY; CDR2 reads SVGAGI. The CDR3 has 11 residues. For the CDR3, the DNA is TGTGCCGGCGAAGAGGGGAGCGGCTACACCTTC. As protein: CAGEEGSGYTF.

The chain carries TRBV2 and TRBJ2-1; possibly TRBD1 for D (5 bases). Germline CDR1 is SNHLY and CDR2 is FYNNEI. The V end lost 1 base, the J end lost 1 base, and 14 bases lay between the germline ends. The CDR3 is made up of 17 amino acids. The CDR3 DNA reads TGTGCCAGCAGTGAAGTAAGCAGGGTAGGTTCCTACAATGAGCAGTTCTTC. It encodes CASSEVSRVGSYNEQFF. The complete variable domain, with remaining parts taken from reference TRBV2 and TRBJ2-1, reads EPEVTQTPSHQVTQMGQEVILRCVPISNHLYFYWYRQILGQKVEFLVSFYNNEISEKSEIFDDQFSVERPDGSNFTLKIRSTKLEDSAMYFCASSEVSRVGSYNEQFFGPGTRLTVL.

This clone was recorded once. This chain connects TRBV7-9 to TRBJ1-2; perhaps TRBD1 as D (6 bases). The germline V and J ends were trimmed by 1 base and 8 bases, with 17 bases remaining between them. CDR1 and CDR2 (germline): SEHNR, FQNEAQ (reference sequence). CDR3 length: 15 residues. CDR3 residues: CASSLDRGRGTGYTF. The CDR3 DNA is TGTGCCAGCAGCTTAGACAGAGGCAGGGGAACGGGCTACACCTTC.

The chain employs TRBV13 and TRBJ2-2, with D unclear. Per the germline V gene, CDR1 is PRHDT and CDR2 is FYEKMQ (reference sequence). The ends were cut back, 0 bases at V and 5 bases at J, with 4 bases in the middle. The CDR3 totals 13 residues. The CDR3 region is CASSLGGTGELFF. CDR3 coding DNA: TGTGCCAGCAGCTTAGGGGGGACCGGGGAGCTGTTTTTT.

This CDR3 reads CASSDSALRSGESSYEQYF. The DNA of the CDR3 is TGTGCCAGCAGTGATTCGGCCCTAAGGAGCGGGGAGAGCTCCTACGAGCAGTACTTC. This chain joins TRBV2 and TRBJ2-7; TRBD2 agrees at 7 bases. This CDR3 spans 19 amino acids. Unmatched junction bases numbered 17, after V lost 3 bases and J lost 0 bases. CDR1 is SNHLY and CDR2 is FYNNEI in the germline V gene.

The chain employs TRBV5-1 and TRBJ2-3; 10 bases line up with TRBD1. CDR1 SGHRS and CDR2 YFSETQ come from the germline V gene. The V gene end was trimmed by 3 bases and the J gene end by 1 base; junction bases not matched to a gene: 8. This CDR3 spans 17 amino acids. The CDR3: CASSSNLGTGGTDTQYF. CDR3 DNA: TGCGCCAGCAGCTCGAACCTCGGGACAGGGGGCACAGATACGCAGTATTTT.

The V call is TRBV21-1, the J call TRBJ1-1; TRBD1, the table's D call, lacks a check against the DNA. TRBV21-1 is assigned pseudogene status. This CDR3 spans 16 amino acids. The chain's CDR3 is CASSKGDRGGNTEAFF. The CDR3 region has the DNA TGTGCCAGCAGCAAAGGAGACAGGGGGGGGAACACTGAAGCTTTCTTT.

This clone appeared a single time. The chain is built from TRBV29-1 and TRBJ2-7; D not resolved. Trimming left V 5 bases short and J 1 base short, with 6 bases between. Germline CDR1 and CDR2: SQVTM and ANQGSEA. The length of the CDR3 is 11 residues. CDR3 coding DNA: TGCAGCGTTAGAGTTTCCTACGAGCAGTACTTC. It yields the protein CSVRVSYEQYF.

The gene calls are TRBV29-1 and TRBJ2-2; 9 nucleotides match TRBD2. The ends lost 3 bases at V and 5 bases at J; junction bases unmatched: 22. Germline CDR1 is SQVTM and CDR2 is ANQGSEA. The length of the CDR3 is 20 residues. CDR3 sequence (DNA): TGCAGCGTTGATTCCCACCAAAACTTGGCGGGAGGGCCGCCTACCGGGGAGCTGTTTTTT. The encoded protein is CSVDSHQNLAGGPPTGELFF.

The chain employs TRBV6-5 and TRBJ1-1; weak D call: TRBD1 (6 bases). Trimming pared 0 bases from V and 1 base from J, leaving 12 bases between. This CDR3 has 16 amino acids. CDR1 is MNHEY, CDR2 SVGAGI, per germline. CDR3 loop: CASSYSIAGANTEAFF. The CDR3 coding sequence is TGTGCCAGCAGTTACTCGATCGCAGGGGCGAACACTGAAGCTTTCTTT.

This sequence joins TRBV19 and TRBJ2-5; 8 positions match TRBD1. The CDR3 has 14 residues. In germline, CDR1 is LNHDA, CDR2 SQIVND (reference sequence). V lost 5 bases, J lost 4 bases, and 6 bases stayed unmatched. The CDR3 spells CASSETGGGETQYF. CDR3 sequence (DNA): TGTGCCAGTAGTGAAACAGGGGGAGGAGAGACCCAGTACTTC.

The CDR3 DNA reads as TGTGCCAGTCGACTAGCGGGAACAGATACGCAGTATTTT. Translating it yields CASRLAGTDTQYF. V is TRBV19 and J is TRBJ2-3, with TRBD2 matching over 11 bases. The CDR3 sequence is 13 residues long. Trimming took 8 bases from V and 3 from J; bases not matched to a gene: 1. Germline-derived CDR1 and CDR2 are LNHDA and SQIVND (reference sequence).

The chain recombines TRBV6-5 with TRBJ1-3; 8 bases align to TRBD1. CDR3 length: 15 amino acids. V shed 7 bases and J 3 bases; nucleotides not matched to a gene: 8. Germline CDR1 is MNHEY and CDR2 is SVGAGI. CDR3 DNA: TGTGCCAGCACGTTGTCAGGGGGCCTTGGAAACACCATATATTTT. Translation gives CASTLSGGLGNTIYF.

The chain employs TRBV6-6 and TRBJ1-1; possible D gene TRBD1, 5 bases. This CDR3 contains 16 residues. V was pared by 2 bases and J by 0 bases, with 13 bases between. Germline CDR1 and CDR2: MNHNY and SVGAGI (reference sequence). CDR3 amino acids: CASSYTMGVLNTEAFF. In DNA, the CDR3 is TGTGCCAGCAGTTACACCATGGGGGTTTTGAACACTGAAGCTTTCTTT.

The genes are TRBV9 and TRBJ2-3; D is ambiguous. The CDR3 totals 13 residues. Germline CDR1 is SGDLS and CDR2 is YYNGEE. V shed 5 bases and J shed 2 bases, with 9 bases lying between them. The CDR3 DNA reads as TGTGCCAGCAGTGGTGGGAACACAGATACGCAGTATTTT. This translates into CASSGGNTDTQYF.

The chain recombines TRBV3-1 (or the pseudogene TRBV3-2) with TRBJ1-2; D remains ambiguous. In germline, CDR1 is LGHDT, CDR2 YNNKEL (reference sequence). V lost 4 bases and J 5 bases, leaving 11 bases between the germline ends. CDR3 size: 13 residues. CDR3 sequence (DNA): TGTGCCAGCAGCCGGGAAATCGATTATGGCTACACCTTC. Its protein is CASSREIDYGYTF.

The rearrangement joins TRBV13 to TRBJ1-2, with 7 bases lining up with TRBD1. The CDR3 sequence is 14 residues long. J lost 7 bases, V lost 3 bases, and 8 bases had no gene match. The V gene's germline CDR1 is PRHDT and CDR2 FYEKMQ (reference sequence). The CDR3 DNA is TGTGCCAGCAGCTTCCCACAGGGGTCAAGTGGCTACACCTTC. It yields the protein CASSFPQGSSGYTF.

This chain joins TRBV6-2 or TRBV6-3 and TRBJ1-5; D perhaps matches TRBD1 (6 bases). Germline V lookup: CDR1 MNHEY, CDR2 SVGEGT. V was trimmed by 4 bases and J by 0 bases, leaving 13 bases between them. The CDR3 consists of 16 residues. CDR3 protein: CASSSGGGYSNQPQHF. For the CDR3, the DNA is TGTGCCAGCAGTTCTGGAGGGGGTTATAGCAATCAGCCCCAGCATTTT.